A single sample is the source of the 3 T cell receptor beta chains below, sequenced in a study of long-term antiretroviral therapy in people with HIV. Survey-level resolution applied to immunoSEQ assay v3.0. The table came from immunoSEQ multiplex PCR; TCRdb's copy has only in-frame clones and leaves some out. Of about 25,000 clones listed, around 85% are singletons. The sequencing here drew on unsorted PBMCs, taken 1.2 years after starting antiretroviral therapy. The origin of the receptors is a man aged 45-65 years with HIV.

This clone was seen only once. CDR3 sequence: CASSPRLAGANTGELFF. The CDR3 region has the DNA TGTGCCAGCAGTCCGCGACTAGCGGGGGCAAACACCGGGGAGCTGTTTTTT. The chain is built from TRBV27 and TRBJ2-2, with 12 bases lining up with TRBD2. V lost 5 bases, J lost 2 bases, and 6 bases stayed unmatched. From germline, CDR1 is MNHEY and CDR2 SMNVEV (reference sequence). The CDR3 extends over 17 amino acids.

This chain links TRBV6-4 with TRBJ2-1; 7 nucleotides line up with TRBD1. The CDR3 totals 15 residues. J gave up 8 bases and V 4 bases, and 11 bases lay outside the gene matches. Germline V gene sequence: CDR1 MRHNA, CDR2 SNTAGT. The CDR3 DNA reads as TGTGCCAGCAGTGGAGGGACAGCGAGAACAGATGAGCAGTTCTTC. This translates into CASSGGTARTDEQFF.

V gene TRBV19 combines with J gene TRBJ1-4; D remains unclear. V gave up 5 bases and J gave up 5 bases, with 6 bases separating them. This CDR3 comprises 12 residues. The V gene's germline CDR1 is LNHDA and CDR2 SQIVND (reference sequence). CDR3 loop: CASSLMNEKLFF. CDR3 DNA: TGTGCCAGTAGTCTGATGAATGAAAAACTGTTTTTT.